This T cell receptor (beta chain) came from a study of blood T cell repertoires in COVID-19. Germline loops: CDR1 SGDLS, CDR2 YYNGEE. Germline trimming cut 3 bases from V and 5 bases from J; bases unmatched to any gene: 6. CDR3 length equals 15 residues. Methods used by the authors: Researchers report that nucleated cell counts were estimated from reference gene primer amplification. Sequencing was performed with immunoSEQ multiplex PCR; in TCRdb, only in-frame clones are kept and a portion is missing. Clone size and V and J calls were adopted from that table, with D and trimming inferred from the DNA. The sample holds about 140,000 clones, around 87% seen once.

Input material: peripheral blood. This sequence joins TRBV9 and TRBJ2-2; 8 bases fit TRBD1. The clonotype was recovered from a woman in her forties or fifties with active or convalescent COVID-19. CDR3 amino acids: CASSGQGARTGELFF. CDR3 bases: TGTGCCAGCAGCGGGCAGGGGGCGCGAACCGGGGAGCTGTTTTTT. Supplemented by reference TRBV9 and TRBJ2-2, the full variable domain reads DSGVTQTPKHLITATGQRVTLRCSPRSGDLSVYWYQQSLDQGLQFLIQYYNGEERAKGNILERFSAQQFPDLHSELNLSSLELGDSALYFCASSGQGARTGELFFGEGSRLTVL.